Below, 24 T cell receptor beta chains from the same sample are listed, as sequenced in a study of identical twins. Using its own MiXCR run on the 5' RACE reads, TCRdb lists one record per CDR3 protein. The sample holds roughly 720,000 distinct CDR3 sequences, 15% to 20% seen once. This sample also belongs to another study, concerning T cells expressing NK-cell markers.

The source material was PBMCs. Receptor source: a woman aged 18-30 years in good health.

The chain recombines TRBV15 with TRBJ2-1; D perhaps matches TRBD2 (5 bases). This CDR3 region has 18 residues. Trimming took off 0 bases at V and 5 bases at J, with 20 bases between the two ends. Per germline, CDR1 LNHNV and CDR2 YYDKDF (reference sequence). The CDR3: CATSRDAPERAPHNEQFF. CDR3 nucleotide sequence: TGTGCCACCAGCAGAGATGCCCCTGAGAGGGCCCCCCACAATGAGCAGTTCTTC.

The V call is TRBV15, the J call TRBJ2-3; 7 nucleotides agree with TRBD2. Germline CDR1 and CDR2: LNHNV and YYDKDF (reference sequence). This CDR3 is 16 amino acids long. J was trimmed by 6 bases and V by 1 base; bases with no gene match: 10. The DNA of the CDR3 is TGTGCCACCAGCAGAGTTCCAGCGGGATCTTCCGATACGCAGTATTTT. Amino acid sequence: CATSRVPAGSSDTQYF.

This clonotype occurred a few times. V is TRBV7-8 and J is TRBJ2-2; no clear D gene. The CDR3 is 14 amino acids. Trimming took off 4 bases at V and 4 bases at J, with 10 bases between the two ends. The germline CDR1 and CDR2 sequences are SGHVS and FQNEAQ. The CDR3 DNA reads as TGTGCCAGCAGCTCTTCCCACTTCACCGGGGAGCTGTTTTTT. It specifies CASSSSHFTGELFF.

The chain links TRBV9 to TRBJ1-2; D gene uncertain. The CDR3 runs 15 residues. Per germline, CDR1 SGDLS and CDR2 YYNGEE. Trimming removed 0 bases from V and 2 bases from J, with 11 bases in between. As DNA, the CDR3 is TGTGCCAGCAGCGTAGCGCCGGCAGAAAACTATGGCTACACCTTC. It translates to CASSVAPAENYGYTF. The full variable domain, completed using reference TRBV9 and TRBJ1-2, is DSGVTQTPKHLITATGQRVTLRCSPRSGDLSVYWYQQSLDQGLQFLIQYYNGEERAKGNILERFSAQQFPDLHSELNLSSLELGDSALYFCASSVAPAENYGYTFGSGTRLTVV.

The chain couples TRBV11-2 to TRBJ2-1, with TRBD2 matching over 11 bases. The CDR3 is 17 residues long. After removal of 7 bases from V and 9 bases from J, the junction contained 17 bases not matched to a gene. Germline CDR1 and CDR2: SGHAT and FQNNGV. The CDR3 spells CASTRTTSGRKGGEQFF. Written as DNA, the CDR3 is TGTGCCAGCACCAGAACAACTAGCGGGAGAAAGGGAGGTGAGCAGTTCTTC.

This rearrangement joins TRBV7-9 to TRBJ2-1, with no clear D. CDR3 length: 14 residues. Trimming removed 0 bases from V and 6 bases from J, with 9 bases in between. CDR1 and CDR2 from the germline V gene are SEHNR and FQNEAQ (reference sequence). This chain's CDR3 is CASSLAGRSNEQFF. The CDR3 DNA sequence: TGTGCCAGCAGCTTAGCGGGAAGGTCCAATGAGCAGTTCTTC.

V gene TRBV20-1 combines with J gene TRBJ2-1; D is perhaps TRBD2 (5 bases). Per the germline V gene, CDR1 is DFQATT and CDR2 is SNEGSKA (reference sequence). The CDR3 has 15 amino acids. Trimming stripped 3 bases from V and 2 bases from J, with 14 bases between. This chain's CDR3 is CSARKASWTYNEQFF. DNA of the CDR3: TGCAGTGCTAGGAAGGCTAGCTGGACCTACAATGAGCAGTTCTTC.

The V and J genes are TRBV11-2 and TRBJ2-7; D not certain. CDR1 SGHAT and CDR2 FQNNGV come from the germline V gene. This CDR3 comprises 14 residues. The V and J ends lost 1 base and 6 bases respectively, with 13 bases between them. The CDR3 here is CASSLVGHPIEQYF. As DNA, the CDR3 is TGTGCCAGCAGCTTAGTAGGGCATCCCATCGAGCAGTACTTC.

This clonotype was seen only a few times. This chain connects TRBV7-2 to TRBJ2-1; D remains ambiguous. The CDR3 consists of 16 residues. Trimming removed 4 bases from V and 2 bases from J, with 15 bases in between. Germline CDR1 SGHTA, CDR2 FQGNSA. The DNA for the CDR3 is TGTGCCAGCAGCTCGCTGTTTAGGTTGACCTACAATGAGCAGTTCTTC. This sequence encodes CASSSLFRLTYNEQFF.

This clonotype has ten or more counts. The V and J genes are TRBV20-1 and TRBJ2-1, with 8 bases identical to TRBD2. V lost 3 bases, J lost 7 bases, and 5 bases stayed unmatched. CDR1 DFQATT and CDR2 SNEGSKA come from the germline V gene (reference sequence). This CDR3 spans 13 amino acids. The CDR3 DNA reads TGCAGTGCTAGCGGGAGGGCCCTGAATGAGCAGTTCTTC. Its translation is CSASGRALNEQFF.

The chain recombines TRBV12-3 or TRBV12-4 with TRBJ1-2, with a tentative D call TRBD1 (6 bases). This CDR3 spans 16 amino acids. Trimming removed 9 bases from V and 1 base from J, with 21 bases in between. The CDR3 spells CASSGGAGLFNYGYTF. CDR3 DNA sequence: TGTGCCAGTTCCGGGGGGGCAGGCTTATTTAACTATGGCTACACCTTC.

The chain joins TRBV6-2 or TRBV6-3 to TRBJ2-5, with D possibly matching TRBD2 (5 bases). This CDR3 contains 15 residues. V gave up 8 bases and J gave up 5 bases, with 21 bases separating them. Germline CDR1 reads MNHEY; CDR2 reads SVGEGT. This CDR3 reads CASDTVATTGETQYF. The CDR3 DNA reads TGTGCCAGCGATACGGTAGCGACGACGGGGGAGACCCAGTACTTC.

This chain connects TRBV5-1 to TRBJ2-1; 7 bases map to TRBD2. There are 18 residues in the CDR3. Germline trimming cut 0 bases from V and 1 base from J; bases unmatched to any gene: 10. CDR1 and CDR2 (germline): SGHRS, YFSETQ. For the CDR3, the DNA is TGCGCCAGCAGCTTGGTTGGCGGGGGAGAACGTTCCTACAATGAGCAGTTCTTC. Protein sequence: CASSLVGGGERSYNEQFF.

This clonotype was counted many times. The V and J genes are TRBV20-1 and TRBJ2-7; 11 bases are shared with TRBD2. V gave up 6 bases and J gave up 4 bases; unmatched junction bases: 5. Germline CDR1 reads DFQATT; CDR2 reads SNEGSKA (reference sequence). This CDR3 spans 13 amino acids. The CDR3 loop is CSALAGGPYEQYF. The CDR3 bases are TGCAGTGCCTTAGCGGGAGGGCCTTACGAGCAGTACTTC.

The V gene is TRBV11-2, the J gene TRBJ2-1; 12 bases fit TRBD2. The V gene end was trimmed by 7 bases and the J gene end by 9 bases; junction bases not matched to a gene: 19. The CDR3 runs 18 residues. The V gene's germline CDR1 is SGHAT and CDR2 FQNNGV. The CDR3 is CASTLFPLLAGGRGEQFF. CDR3 bases: TGTGCCAGCACCCTCTTCCCACTACTAGCGGGAGGTCGTGGTGAGCAGTTCTTC.

The chain employs TRBV9 and TRBJ2-1, with no clear D. The germline V gene has CDR1 SGDLS and CDR2 YYNGEE. Trimming left V 3 bases short and J 5 bases short, with 9 bases between. CDR3 size: 13 residues. The DNA for the CDR3 is TGTGCCAGCAGCGCGAGCCTAGACAATGAGCAGTTCTTC. This gives the protein CASSASLDNEQFF.

The rearrangement joins TRBV6-1 to TRBJ2-3, with a tentative D call TRBD1 (5 bases). CDR1 and CDR2 (germline): MNHNS, SASEGT. Trimming stripped 7 bases from V and 6 bases from J, with 14 bases between. The CDR3 is made up of 13 amino acids. The CDR3: CASKFQGVDTQYF. CDR3 in DNA: TGTGCCAGCAAATTCCAGGGCGTGGATACGCAGTATTTT.

The chain couples TRBV12-3 or TRBV12-4 to TRBJ2-7, with TRBD1 identical over 8 bases. The CDR3 spans 13 residues. V shed 6 bases, J shed 5 bases, and the junction held 6 bases outside the gene matches. In DNA form, the CDR3 reads TGTGCCAGCAGCAGGACAGGGATCGACGAGCAGTACTTC. It is translated as CASSRTGIDEQYF.

This clonotype was counted only a few times. The CDR3 loop is CSASRGSTGETQYF. As DNA, the CDR3 is TGCAGTGCTAGCCGCGGGTCGACGGGGGAGACCCAGTACTTC. This chain links TRBV20-1 with TRBJ2-5; possibly TRBD2 for D (5 bases). From germline, CDR1 is DFQATT and CDR2 SNEGSKA (reference sequence). The CDR3 consists of 14 residues. V was cut by 3 bases and J by 5 bases, with 16 bases left in between.

This clonotype was detected only a few times. The V and J genes are TRBV18 and TRBJ1-2; D unresolved. From germline, CDR1 is KGHSH and CDR2 LQKENI. V was shortened by 3 bases and J by 4 bases, with 18 bases between the two germline ends. The CDR3 is 16 residues long. The CDR3 coding sequence is TGTGCCAGCTCACCCTTTGTAGACGTAACCTTCTATGGCTACACCTTC. This codes for CASSPFVDVTFYGYTF.

V and J are TRBV7-3 and TRBJ1-1; D perhaps matches TRBD1 (5 bases). Looked up from germline, CDR1 is SGHTA and CDR2 is FQGTGA. Trimming stripped 8 bases from V and 6 bases from J, with 19 bases between. The CDR3 consists of 14 residues. The DNA of the CDR3 is TGTGCCAGCTCGGTTCGAAGCGCACAGGCTGAAGCTTTCTTT. Its protein is CASSVRSAQAEAFF.

The CDR3 loop is CASSKRCQPSLGELFF. In DNA form, the CDR3 reads TGTGCCAGCAGCAAGAGGTGTCAACCCTCCCTCGGGGAGCTGTTTTTT. The V gene is TRBV21-1, the J gene TRBJ2-2; TRBD2 reflects the table's D call only, with no check against the DNA. TRBV21-1 is a listed pseudogene. This CDR3 has 16 residues.

The table lists this clonotype with many counts. The chain carries TRBV20-1 and TRBJ2-7, with D possibly matching TRBD2 (6 bases). The CDR3 has 13 residues. V shed 3 bases and J shed 1 base, with 10 bases lying between them. Germline-derived CDR1 and CDR2 are DFQATT and SNEGSKA (reference sequence). The CDR3 protein is CSARFGGSYEQYF. The CDR3 coding sequence is TGCAGTGCTAGGTTCGGGGGTTCCTACGAGCAGTACTTC.

The CDR3 bases are TGTGCCAGCAGTACACCGAGGGAAAATAATTCACCCCTCCACTTT. Translating it yields CASSTPRENNSPLHF. J is TRBJ1-6 and V is TRBV6-1; D gene unclear. The germline V gene encodes CDR1 MNHNS and CDR2 SASEGT. This CDR3 region has 15 residues. V dropped 5 bases and J dropped 5 bases, with 13 bases sitting between them.